The clone carrying this T cell receptor beta chain was seen repeatedly, ten times or more. What it binds is unknown. The sample comes from a study of T-cell reconstitution after alpha-beta-depleted transplantation in children. Whole-study results and caveats: Among T cells one year after transplant, newly produced cells accounted for most counts and diversity.

In germline, CDR1 is MGHRA, CDR2 YSYEKL. V shed 0 bases, J shed 4 bases, and the junction held 1 base outside the gene matches. This CDR3 is built from 15 residues. TCRbeta library preparation incorporated unique molecular identifiers. TCRdb called the PCR reads again in MiXCR, with one record for every CDR3 protein. The profile covers 600,000 to 800,000 distinct CDR3 sequences, with around 14% appearing a single time and approximately 0.8% taken by the ten largest. The starting material was PBMCs, obtained before TCRalphabeta/CD19-depleted stem cell transplant. The chain links TRBV4-1 to TRBJ2-1; 9 bases are shared with TRBD2. This clonotype was sampled from a girl aged 2-9 years with congenital amegakaryocytic thrombocytopenia, due to receive a stem cell transplant. The CDR3 is CASSQDSGSYNEQFF. CDR3 DNA sequence: TGCGCCAGCAGCCAAGATAGCGGGAGTTACAATGAGCAGTTCTTC.